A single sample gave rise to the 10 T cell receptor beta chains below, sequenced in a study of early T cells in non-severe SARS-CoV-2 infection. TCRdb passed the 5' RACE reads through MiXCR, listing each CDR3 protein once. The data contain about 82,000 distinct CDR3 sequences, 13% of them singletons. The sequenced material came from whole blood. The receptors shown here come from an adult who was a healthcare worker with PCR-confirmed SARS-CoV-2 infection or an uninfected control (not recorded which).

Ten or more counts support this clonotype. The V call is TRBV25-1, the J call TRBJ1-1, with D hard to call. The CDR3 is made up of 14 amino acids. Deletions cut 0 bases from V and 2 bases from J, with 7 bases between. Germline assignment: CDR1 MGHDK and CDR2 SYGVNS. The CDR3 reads CASSEYSENTEAFF. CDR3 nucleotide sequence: TGTGCCAGCAGTGAATATAGTGAAAACACTGAAGCTTTCTTT. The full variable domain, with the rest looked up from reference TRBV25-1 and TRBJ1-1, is EADIYQTPRYLVIGTGKKITLECSQTMGHDKMYWYQQDPGMELHLIHYSYGVNSTEKGDLSSESTVSRIRTEHFPLTLESARPSHTSQYLCASSEYSENTEAFFGQGTRLTVV.

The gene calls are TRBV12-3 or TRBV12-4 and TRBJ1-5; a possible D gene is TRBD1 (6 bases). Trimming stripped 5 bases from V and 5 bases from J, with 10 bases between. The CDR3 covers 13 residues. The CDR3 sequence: CASSPRGDQPQHF. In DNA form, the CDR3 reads TGTGCCAGCAGTCCCAGGGGAGATCAGCCCCAGCATTTT.

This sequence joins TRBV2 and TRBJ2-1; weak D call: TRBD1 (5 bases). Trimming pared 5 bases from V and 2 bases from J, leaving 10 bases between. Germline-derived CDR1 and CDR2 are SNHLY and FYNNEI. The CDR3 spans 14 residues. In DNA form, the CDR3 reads TGTGCCAGCAGTAACAGGATTGCCTACAATGAGCAGTTCTTC. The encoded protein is CASSNRIAYNEQFF. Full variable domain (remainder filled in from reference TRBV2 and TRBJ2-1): EPEVTQTPSHQVTQMGQEVILRCVPISNHLYFYWYRQILGQKVEFLVSFYNNEISEKSEIFDDQFSVERPDGSNFTLKIRSTKLEDSAMYFCASSNRIAYNEQFFGPGTRLTVL.

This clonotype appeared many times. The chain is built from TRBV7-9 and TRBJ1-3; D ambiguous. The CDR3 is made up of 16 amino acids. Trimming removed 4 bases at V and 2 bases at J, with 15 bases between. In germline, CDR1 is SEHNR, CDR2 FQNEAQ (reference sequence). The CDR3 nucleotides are TGTGCCAGCAGCTCCTCGACATATTCTACTGGAAACACCATATATTTT. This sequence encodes CASSSSTYSTGNTIYF.

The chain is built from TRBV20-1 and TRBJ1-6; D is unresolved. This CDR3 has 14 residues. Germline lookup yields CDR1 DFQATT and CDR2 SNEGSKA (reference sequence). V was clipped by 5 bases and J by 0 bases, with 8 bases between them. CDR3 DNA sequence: TGCAGTGCTTATAAGAGCTCCTATAATTCACCCCTCCACTTT. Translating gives CSAYKSSYNSPLHF.

The CDR3, as DNA: TGTGCCAGCAGCCAATCAACAGGGGGGACGCAGTATTTT. Protein sequence: CASSQSTGGTQYF. V is TRBV3-1 and J is TRBJ2-3; the match to TRBD1 covers 8 bases. The germline V gene encodes CDR1 LGHDT and CDR2 YNNKEL (reference sequence). The V segment lost 2 bases and the J segment 9 bases; nucleotides outside the gene matches: 4. The CDR3 extends over 13 amino acids.

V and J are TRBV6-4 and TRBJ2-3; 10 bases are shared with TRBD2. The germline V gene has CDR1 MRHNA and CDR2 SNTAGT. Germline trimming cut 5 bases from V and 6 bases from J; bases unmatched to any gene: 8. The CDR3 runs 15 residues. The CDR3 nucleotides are TGTGCCAGCAGTCTCCGGACTAGCGGCCCGGATACGCAGTATTTT. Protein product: CASSLRTSGPDTQYF.

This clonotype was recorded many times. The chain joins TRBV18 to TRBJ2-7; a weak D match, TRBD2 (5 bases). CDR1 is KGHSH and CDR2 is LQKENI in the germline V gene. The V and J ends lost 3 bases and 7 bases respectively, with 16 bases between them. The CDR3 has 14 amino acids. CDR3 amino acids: CASSPNQARDEQYF. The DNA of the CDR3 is TGTGCCAGCTCACCTAATCAGGCCCGGGATGAGCAGTACTTC.

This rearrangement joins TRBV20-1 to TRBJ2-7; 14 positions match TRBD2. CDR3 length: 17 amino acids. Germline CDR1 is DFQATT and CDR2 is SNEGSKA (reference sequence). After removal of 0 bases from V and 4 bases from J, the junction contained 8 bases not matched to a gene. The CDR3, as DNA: TGCAGTGCTAGAGATTTGACTAGCGGGAGGGCCCTTTACGAGCAGTACTTC. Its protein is CSARDLTSGRALYEQYF.

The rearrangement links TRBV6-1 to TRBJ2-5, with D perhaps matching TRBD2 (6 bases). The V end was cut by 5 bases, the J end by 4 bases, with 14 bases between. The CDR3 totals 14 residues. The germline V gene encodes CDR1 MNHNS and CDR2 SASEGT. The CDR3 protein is CASSFAGSPETQYF. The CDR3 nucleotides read TGTGCCAGCAGTTTCGCGGGAAGCCCAGAGACCCAGTACTTC.